This TCR beta chain was identified in a study of blood T cells in healthy people across ages (dated by TCRdb to between 2014 and 2016). Background on the whole study: In model experiments, roughly one uniquely barcoded TCR beta cDNA molecule per two T cells was captured by template switching. Using deep sequencing normalized with unique cDNA molecular identifiers, the study measured how TCR beta repertoire diversity changes with age. The donors were split into four age groups: young (average 16 years), middle-aged (nearly 40), aged (around 67) and long-lived (82). To avoid experimental bias, donors of different ages were randomly spread across the sequencing lanes. For two donors (one aged 18 to 30 and one aged 80 or older), the study analyzed two additional independent replicas of 1 million unique cDNA reads from the same blood draw. The full study reports these points: Conclusive comparison of naive and antigen-experienced compartments was prevented by the profiling of bulk unsorted PBMCs. Compared with the aged group, more naive CD4+ T cells, fewer expanded clones and increased TCR diversity were shown by the long-lived group, suggesting age selection. Estimates of total diversity based on one million sequenced T cells were regarded as lower bounds and as underestimates. Observed TCR beta diversity per million T cells fell roughly linearly with age, and a significant reduction was already apparent by age approximately 40. Observed TCR beta diversity correlated strongly with the percentage of naive T cells measured by flow cytometry. Because the CMV infection status of the donors was unknown, age-related changes in expanded clonotypes may potentially have been confounded.

A distance of 7 bases separates the germline ends of V and J, which lose 4 bases and 1 base respectively. The CDR3 measures 13 amino acids from cysteine to phenylalanine. The sequence is cut down to CDR3 DNA, 39 bases in frame from base 1. Reading the germline V gene gives CDR1 SNHLY and CDR2 FYNNEI. Points on this clonotype: Which antigen it targets is not known. The input lacks base qualities; no much larger clone sits a single base away.

The roughly 39 donors, aged about 6 to 95 years, were systemically healthy Caucasian individuals from Russia. Approximately 9 milliliters of peripheral blood were collected from each donor into EDTA-treated Vacutainer tubes. Ficoll-Paque density-gradient centrifugation was used to isolate PBMCs, with at least 6.5 million per sample. Trizol reagent was used to extract total RNA from PBMCs, with at least 5.5 micrograms per sample. For every donor, flow cytometry on a PBMC aliquot measured the percentage of naive CD45RAhigh/CD27high T cells. Libraries came from 5' RACE. TCRdb names Illumina HiSeq 2500 as the instrument used. A second PCR of roughly 6 to 11 cycles was run with a J-beta primer mix and a sample-barcoded 5' primer. Each TCR beta cDNA molecule received a unique molecular identifier from a template-switch 5' adaptor carrying 12 random nucleotides. Each sample yielded at least 2.5 million CDR3-containing paired-end reads. All of the RNA was converted into first-strand cDNA using the Mint cDNA synthesis kit, with a TRBC-specific oligonucleotide serving as the primer. All cDNA was treated with uracil-DNA glycosylase and then went through a first 18-cycle PCR with the universal primers M1SS and BC2_uni_R. From the authors' description of their analysis: Normalization of each sample was performed by random selection of 1 million high-quality reads, each carrying a distinct molecular identifier. Instead of being binned into consensus sequences, reads with shared molecular identifiers were discarded. CDR3 identification, clonotype clustering and error correction used MiTCR with a Q25 quality threshold and the strictest error-elimination algorithm. A nonparametric unseen species model with Euler transformation was used to estimate a lower bound on total TCR beta diversity. The public sequencing data were trimmed at Q25 with fastp and processed into clonotypes with MiXCR by TCRdb, which kept only in-frame beta chains. Every distinct CDR3 protein forms one entry, paired with its most common genes and DNA. What appears here as the V and J calls and clone size reflects TCRdb's work, not the paper's. The sample yields over 600,000 distinct CDR3 sequences; about half were counted once. Together, the top ten hold 15% to 20% of the sample.

Sequencing was performed on blood. The receptor comes from a man older than 75 in good health. Recombination linked TRBV2 to TRBJ1-1; the D segment cannot be called with confidence. CDR3 loop: CASSVIKNTEAFF. At the DNA level, the sequence is TGTGCCAGCAGTGTCATCAAGAACACTGAAGCTTTCTTT.